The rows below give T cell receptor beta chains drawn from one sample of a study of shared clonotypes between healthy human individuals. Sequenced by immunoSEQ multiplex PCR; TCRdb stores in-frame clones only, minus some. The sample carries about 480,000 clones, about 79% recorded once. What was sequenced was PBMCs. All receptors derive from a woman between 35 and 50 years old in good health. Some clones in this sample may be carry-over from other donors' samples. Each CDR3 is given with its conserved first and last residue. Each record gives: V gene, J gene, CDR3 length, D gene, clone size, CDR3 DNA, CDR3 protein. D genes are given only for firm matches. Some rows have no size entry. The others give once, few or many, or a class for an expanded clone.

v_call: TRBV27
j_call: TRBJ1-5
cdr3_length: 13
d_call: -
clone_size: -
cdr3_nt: TGTGCCAGCAGTTTATATCGAGATCAGCCCCAGCATTTT
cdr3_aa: CASSLYRDQPQHF

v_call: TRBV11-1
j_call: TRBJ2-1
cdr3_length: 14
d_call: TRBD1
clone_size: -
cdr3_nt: TGTGCCAGCAGCTTAGAAGGATTCAGGGGGCGTCAGTTCTTC
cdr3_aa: CASSLEGFRGRQFF

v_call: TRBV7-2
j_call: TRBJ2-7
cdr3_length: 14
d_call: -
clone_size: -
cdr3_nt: TGTGCCAGCAGCTACGGTTTGGGGCGCTACGAGCAGTACTTC
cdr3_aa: CASSYGLGRYEQYF

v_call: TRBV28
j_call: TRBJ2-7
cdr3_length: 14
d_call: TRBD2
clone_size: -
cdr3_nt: TGTGCCAGCAGTTCGTTAGCGGGAGTAGGGGAGCAGTACTTC
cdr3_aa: CASSSLAGVGEQYF

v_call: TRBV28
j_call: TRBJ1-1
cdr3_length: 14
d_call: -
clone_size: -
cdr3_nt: TGTGCCAGCAGTTTCCCCGGTGGGAACACTGAAGCTTTCTTT
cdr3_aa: CASSFPGGNTEAFF

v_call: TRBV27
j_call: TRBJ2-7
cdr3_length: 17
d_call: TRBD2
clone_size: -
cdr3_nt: TGTGCCAGCAGTAGAAGGGTGGTAGCGGGCCCTGCCTACGAGCAGTACTTC
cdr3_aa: CASSRRVVAGPAYEQYF

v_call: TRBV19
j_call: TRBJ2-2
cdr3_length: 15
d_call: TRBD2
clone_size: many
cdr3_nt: TGTGCCAGTAGTCAATACCCGAGCGGGATCGGGGAGCTGTTTTTT
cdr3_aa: CASSQYPSGIGELFF

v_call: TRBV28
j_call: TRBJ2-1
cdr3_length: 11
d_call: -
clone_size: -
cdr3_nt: TGTGCCAGCAAAGGCGTCATTGAGCAGTTCTTC
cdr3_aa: CASKGVIEQFF

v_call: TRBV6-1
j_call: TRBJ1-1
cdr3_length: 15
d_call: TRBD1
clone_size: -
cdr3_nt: TGTGCCAGCAGTATAGGGACAGCTGACTACACTGAAGCTTTCTTT
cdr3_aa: CASSIGTADYTEAFF

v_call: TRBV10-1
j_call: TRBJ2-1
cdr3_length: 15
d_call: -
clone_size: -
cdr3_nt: TGCGCCACCAACGGGCAGGGAGACCTCTACAATGAGCAGTTCTTC
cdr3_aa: CATNGQGDLYNEQFF

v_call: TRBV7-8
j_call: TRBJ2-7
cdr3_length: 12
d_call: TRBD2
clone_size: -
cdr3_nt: TGTGTCACGGGGGGAACCTCCTACGAGCAGTACTTC
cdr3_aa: CVTGGTSYEQYF

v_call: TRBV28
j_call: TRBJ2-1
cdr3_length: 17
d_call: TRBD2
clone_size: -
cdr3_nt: TGTGCCAGCAGTTTCTTCCCGAGCGGGAGGGCCAACAATGAGCAGTTCTTC
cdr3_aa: CASSFFPSGRANNEQFF

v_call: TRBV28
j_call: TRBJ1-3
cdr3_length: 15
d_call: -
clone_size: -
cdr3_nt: TGTGCCAGCAGTCCCCCGGCAGGGGCTGGAAACACCATATATTTT
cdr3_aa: CASSPPAGAGNTIYF

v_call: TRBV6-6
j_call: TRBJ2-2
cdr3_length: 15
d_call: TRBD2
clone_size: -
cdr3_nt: TGTGCCAGCATTATAGCGGGAGCATTCCCCGGGGAGCTGTTTTTT
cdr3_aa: CASIIAGAFPGELFF

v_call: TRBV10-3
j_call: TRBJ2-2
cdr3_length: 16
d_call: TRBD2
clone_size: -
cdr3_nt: TGTGCCACCCTGGGACTAGCGGGAGAGGGTGCCGGGGAGCTGTTTTTT
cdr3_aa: CATLGLAGEGAGELFF

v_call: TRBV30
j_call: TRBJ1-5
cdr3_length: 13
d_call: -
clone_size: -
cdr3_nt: TGTGCCTGGAGTGCCAACTCCGAGCAGCCCCAGCATTTT
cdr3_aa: CAWSANSEQPQHF

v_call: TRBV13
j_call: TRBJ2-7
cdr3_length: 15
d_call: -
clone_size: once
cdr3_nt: TGTGCCAGCAGCGCTCAGGGCAAGGGGGTCTACGAGCAGTACTTC
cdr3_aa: CASSAQGKGVYEQYF

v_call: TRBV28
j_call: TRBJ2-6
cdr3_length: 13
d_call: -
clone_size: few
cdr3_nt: TGTGCCAGCAGGAGCTCTGGGGCCAACGTCCTGACTTTC
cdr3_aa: CASRSSGANVLTF

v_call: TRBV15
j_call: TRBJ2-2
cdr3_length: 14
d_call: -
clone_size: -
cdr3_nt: TGTGCCACCAGCAGAGATCGTTATGACGGGGAGCTGTTTTTT
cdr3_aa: CATSRDRYDGELFF

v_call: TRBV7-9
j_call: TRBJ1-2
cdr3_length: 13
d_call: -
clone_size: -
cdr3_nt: TGTGCCAGCAGCTTACCCCCGGGGGTTGGCTACACCTTC
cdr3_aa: CASSLPPGVGYTF

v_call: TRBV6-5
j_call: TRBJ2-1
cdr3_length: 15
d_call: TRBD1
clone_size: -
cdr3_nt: TGTGCCAGCAGTTACGGGACAGGGCGTTACAATGAGCAGTTCTTC
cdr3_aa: CASSYGTGRYNEQFF

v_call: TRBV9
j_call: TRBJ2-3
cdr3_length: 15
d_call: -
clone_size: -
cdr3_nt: TGTGCCAGCAGCATTGACGGAGACCAGGGAGATACGCAGTATTTT
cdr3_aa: CASSIDGDQGDTQYF

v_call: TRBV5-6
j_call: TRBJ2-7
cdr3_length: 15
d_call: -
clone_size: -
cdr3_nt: TGTGCCAGCAGCAAGGTCGGGTCCCTGGGGTTCGAGCAGTACTTC
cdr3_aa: CASSKVGSLGFEQYF

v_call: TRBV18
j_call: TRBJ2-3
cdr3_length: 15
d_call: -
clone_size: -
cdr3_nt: TGTGCCAGCGGCTCGTCTAGCGCCAGCACAGATACGCAGTATTTT
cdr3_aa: CASGSSSASTDTQYF

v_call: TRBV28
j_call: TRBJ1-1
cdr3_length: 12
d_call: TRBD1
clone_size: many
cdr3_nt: TGTGCCAGCAGTAAGGGACAGTCTGAAGCTTTCTTT
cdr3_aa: CASSKGQSEAFF

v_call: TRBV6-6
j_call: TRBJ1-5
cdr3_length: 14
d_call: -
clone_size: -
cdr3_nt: TGTGCCAGCAGGATTAGAGGGGGGGACCAGCCCCAGCATTTT
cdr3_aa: CASRIRGGDQPQHF

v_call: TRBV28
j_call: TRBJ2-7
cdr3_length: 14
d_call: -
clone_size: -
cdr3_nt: TGTGCCAGCAGTTCCCGTCGAGGGAGGTACGAGCAGTACTTC
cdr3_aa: CASSSRRGRYEQYF

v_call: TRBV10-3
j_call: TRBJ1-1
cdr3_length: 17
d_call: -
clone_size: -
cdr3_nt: TGTGCCATCAGTGAGTCGTCCGGGACATATATGAACACTGAAGCTTTCTTT
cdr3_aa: CAISESSGTYMNTEAFF

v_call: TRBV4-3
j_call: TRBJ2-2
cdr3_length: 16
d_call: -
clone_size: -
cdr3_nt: TGCGCCAGCAGCCAAGAGGTCCTGTTTTTGGGCGGGGAGCTGTTTTTT
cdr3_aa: CASSQEVLFLGGELFF

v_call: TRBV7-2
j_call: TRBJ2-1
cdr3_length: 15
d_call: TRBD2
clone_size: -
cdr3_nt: TGTGCCAGCAGCCTCGGACTAGCGGGGACCAATGAGCAGTTCTTC
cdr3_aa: CASSLGLAGTNEQFF

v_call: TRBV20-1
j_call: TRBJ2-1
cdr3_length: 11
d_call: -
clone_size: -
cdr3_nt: TGCAGTGCTAGACAGATGAATGAGCAGTTCTTC
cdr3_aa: CSARQMNEQFF

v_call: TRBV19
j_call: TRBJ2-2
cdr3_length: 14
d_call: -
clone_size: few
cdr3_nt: TGTGCCAGTAGCAGGCAGGTCGACACCGGGGAGCTGTTTTTT
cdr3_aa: CASSRQVDTGELFF

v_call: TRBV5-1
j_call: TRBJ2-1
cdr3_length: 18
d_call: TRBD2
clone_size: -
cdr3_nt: TGCGCCAGCAGCTTGGGAGCTAGCGGGGCCGTCTCCTACAATGAGCAGTTCTTC
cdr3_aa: CASSLGASGAVSYNEQFF

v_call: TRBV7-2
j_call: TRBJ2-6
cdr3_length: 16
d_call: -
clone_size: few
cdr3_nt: TGTGCCAGCAGCTTAAACTCTGTTTGGGGGGCCAACGTCCTGACTTTC
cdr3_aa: CASSLNSVWGANVLTF

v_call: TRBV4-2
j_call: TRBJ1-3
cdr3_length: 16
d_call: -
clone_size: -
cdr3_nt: TGTGCCAGCAGCCAAGCACAGGCAACCTCTGGAAACACCATATATTTT
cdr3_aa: CASSQAQATSGNTIYF

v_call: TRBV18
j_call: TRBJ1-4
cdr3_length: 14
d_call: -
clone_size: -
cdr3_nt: TGTGCCAGCTCACCACAAGGGGTCGGCGAAAAACTGTTTTTT
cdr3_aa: CASSPQGVGEKLFF

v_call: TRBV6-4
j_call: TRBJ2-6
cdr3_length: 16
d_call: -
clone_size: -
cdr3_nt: TGTGCCAGCAGTGAGGGAGTTTACTCTGGGGCCAACGTCCTGACTTTC
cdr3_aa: CASSEGVYSGANVLTF

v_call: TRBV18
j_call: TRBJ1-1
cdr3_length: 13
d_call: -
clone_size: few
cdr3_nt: TGTGCCAGCTCACCAACACGGAACACTGAAGCTTTCTTT
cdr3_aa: CASSPTRNTEAFF